The rows below give T cell receptor beta chains drawn from one sample of a study of CD8 T cells in Susac syndrome. TCRdb recomputed calls from the immunoSEQ multiplex PCR reads with MiXCR, one row per CDR3 protein. The data contain around 270,000 distinct CDR3 sequences, 70% to 90% of them singletons. The sequenced material came from CD8+ T cells from PBMCs. The receptors come from a human donor with multiple sclerosis. Each CDR3 is given with its conserved first and last residue. The D gene is left open where the match is weak. Clone size, where shown, is once, few, many, or a class for clones that have expanded.

d_call: .; clone_size: .; j_call: TRBJ2-3; v_call: TRBV7-9; cdr3_nt: TGTGCCAGCAGCGAACCGGGCAGCACAGATACGCAGTATTTT; cdr3_aa: CASSEPGSTDTQYF
d_call: .; clone_size: once; j_call: TRBJ2-3; v_call: TRBV20-1; cdr3_nt: TGCAGTGCTCCGGAGGGCTTCGGGACAGATACGCAGTATTTT; cdr3_aa: CSAPEGFGTDTQYF
d_call: .; clone_size: .; j_call: TRBJ1-2; v_call: TRBV14; cdr3_nt: TGTGCCAGCAGCCGGGATGAGCAACTGGACAGTAACTATGGCTACACCTTC; cdr3_aa: CASSRDEQLDSNYGYTF
d_call: .; clone_size: .; j_call: TRBJ2-3; v_call: TRBV5-1; cdr3_nt: TGCGCCAGCAGCTTGGCCTCAGGGATAATCACAGATACGCAGTATTTT; cdr3_aa: CASSLASGIITDTQYF
d_call: .; clone_size: few; j_call: TRBJ2-7; v_call: TRBV13; cdr3_nt: TGTGCCAGCAGCCTTAGCGGTTCCTACGAGCAGTACTTC; cdr3_aa: CASSLSGSYEQYF
d_call: TRBD1; clone_size: .; j_call: TRBJ2-6; v_call: TRBV5-4; cdr3_nt: TGTGCCAGCACCACACAGGGGGCTGGGGCCAACGTCCTGACTTTC; cdr3_aa: CASTTQGAGANVLTF
d_call: .; clone_size: .; j_call: TRBJ2-7; v_call: TRBV6-2/TRBV6-3; cdr3_nt: TGTGCCAGCAGCGGTGGAGCCCCCTACGAGCAGTACTTC; cdr3_aa: CASSGGAPYEQYF
d_call: .; clone_size: .; j_call: TRBJ2-1; v_call: TRBV5-6; cdr3_nt: TGTGCCAGCAGCCCCCCCGGCACAGTGGGAGATGAGCAGTTCTTC; cdr3_aa: CASSPPGTVGDEQFF
d_call: .; clone_size: .; j_call: TRBJ2-7; v_call: TRBV4-3; cdr3_nt: TGCGCCAGCAGCCAGGGTTTGTTGGGGATGAACGAGCAGTACTTC; cdr3_aa: CASSQGLLGMNEQYF
d_call: .; clone_size: .; j_call: TRBJ2-3; v_call: TRBV28; cdr3_nt: TGTGCCAGCAGTCCTGGAATTTCTAGCACAGATACGCAGTATTTT; cdr3_aa: CASSPGISSTDTQYF
d_call: .; clone_size: .; j_call: TRBJ2-7; v_call: TRBV2; cdr3_nt: TGTGCCAGCAGTGGCCCCAGTGACGAGCAGTACTTC; cdr3_aa: CASSGPSDEQYF
d_call: .; clone_size: .; j_call: TRBJ1-1; v_call: TRBV7-6; cdr3_nt: TGTGCCAGCAGCCCAGGGTGGGGGGTAATGAACACTGAAGCTTTCTTT; cdr3_aa: CASSPGWGVMNTEAFF
d_call: .; clone_size: .; j_call: TRBJ2-7; v_call: TRBV4-1; cdr3_nt: TGCGCCAGCAGCCAAGGGTTTCCCTACGAGCAGTACTTC; cdr3_aa: CASSQGFPYEQYF
d_call: .; clone_size: .; j_call: TRBJ1-2; v_call: TRBV7-9; cdr3_nt: TGTGCCAGCAGCTTTCCCAGCAACTATGGCTACACCTTC; cdr3_aa: CASSFPSNYGYTF
d_call: .; clone_size: once; j_call: TRBJ2-1; v_call: TRBV5-5; cdr3_nt: TGTGCCAGCAGCTTGGTAAGTGGAACCTACAATGAGCAGTTCTTC; cdr3_aa: CASSLVSGTYNEQFF
d_call: .; clone_size: .; j_call: TRBJ2-4; v_call: TRBV27; cdr3_nt: TGTGCCAGCAGTTTATCGGCTAACCTAGCCAAAAACATTCAGTACTTC; cdr3_aa: CASSLSANLAKNIQYF
d_call: .; clone_size: .; j_call: TRBJ2-7; v_call: TRBV5-4; cdr3_nt: TGTGCCAGCAGCCTTAGTGAAAGACCCTACGAGCAGTACTTC; cdr3_aa: CASSLSERPYEQYF
d_call: .; clone_size: .; j_call: TRBJ1-2; v_call: TRBV7-3; cdr3_nt: TGTGCCAGCAGCTTAAACCCTTCTTGGGGCTACACCTTC; cdr3_aa: CASSLNPSWGYTF
d_call: .; clone_size: once; j_call: TRBJ2-3; v_call: TRBV5-5; cdr3_nt: TGTGCCAGCAGCTGGATTTGGGGCGGTAGCACAGATACGCAGTATTTT; cdr3_aa: CASSWIWGGSTDTQYF
d_call: .; clone_size: .; j_call: TRBJ2-7; v_call: TRBV6-2/TRBV6-3; cdr3_nt: TGTGCCAGCAGTTTTTCGTCGGTCTCCGAGCAGTACTTC; cdr3_aa: CASSFSSVSEQYF
d_call: .; clone_size: .; j_call: TRBJ1-5; v_call: TRBV19; cdr3_nt: TGTGCCAGTGTCAAGGGGTTTGGCAATCAGCCCCAGCATTTT; cdr3_aa: CASVKGFGNQPQHF
d_call: .; clone_size: .; j_call: TRBJ2-1; v_call: TRBV2; cdr3_nt: TGTGCCAGCAGTGATATTAGGACTGCATACAATGAGCAGTTCTTC; cdr3_aa: CASSDIRTAYNEQFF
d_call: .; clone_size: .; j_call: TRBJ2-1; v_call: TRBV20-1; cdr3_nt: TGCAGTGCATCGGAGGACACCTACAATGAGCAGTTCTTC; cdr3_aa: CSASEDTYNEQFF
d_call: TRBD1; clone_size: .; j_call: TRBJ1-2; v_call: TRBV7-9; cdr3_nt: TGTGCCAGCAGCTTGGGCAAGACAGGGACCTATGGCTACACCTTC; cdr3_aa: CASSLGKTGTYGYTF
d_call: TRBD2; clone_size: once; j_call: TRBJ2-3; v_call: TRBV7-9; cdr3_nt: TGTGCCAGCAGCTTTGGGGTCGGAGCGGGAGAGGATTCGGATACGCAGTATTTT; cdr3_aa: CASSFGVGAGEDSDTQYF
d_call: .; clone_size: .; j_call: TRBJ2-3; v_call: TRBV11-2; cdr3_nt: TGTGCCAGCAGCTTAGTCCGCGGACAAACCGATACGCAGTATTTT; cdr3_aa: CASSLVRGQTDTQYF
d_call: .; clone_size: .; j_call: TRBJ2-6; v_call: TRBV20-1; cdr3_nt: TGCAGTGCTAGAGATGGGGGGAGTGGGGCCAACGTCCTGACTTTC; cdr3_aa: CSARDGGSGANVLTF
d_call: .; clone_size: .; j_call: TRBJ2-6; v_call: TRBV25-1; cdr3_nt: TGTGCCAGCAGTGAATCTGGGGATGCCAACGTCCTGACTTTC; cdr3_aa: CASSESGDANVLTF
d_call: TRBD1; clone_size: .; j_call: TRBJ1-5; v_call: TRBV19; cdr3_nt: TGTGCCAGTAGCGAGGACAGGGAAGGAAGTCAGCCCCAGCATTTT; cdr3_aa: CASSEDREGSQPQHF
d_call: TRBD1; clone_size: once; j_call: TRBJ2-1; v_call: TRBV28; cdr3_nt: TGTGCCAGCAGTTTAACGGGACAGGGGAACTACAATGAGCAGTTCTTC; cdr3_aa: CASSLTGQGNYNEQFF
d_call: .; clone_size: .; j_call: TRBJ2-3; v_call: TRBV4-2; cdr3_nt: TGTGCCAGCAGCCCGCATGCCGGGGAGGACGGCACAGATACGCAGTATTTT; cdr3_aa: CASSPHAGEDGTDTQYF
d_call: .; clone_size: .; j_call: TRBJ2-7; v_call: TRBV3-1; cdr3_nt: TGTGCCAGCAGCCAAGACTTTGGACACTCGTACGAGCAGTACTTC; cdr3_aa: CASSQDFGHSYEQYF
d_call: .; clone_size: once; j_call: TRBJ2-7; v_call: TRBV7-8; cdr3_nt: TGTGCCAACAGCCCGCGGAGGGATCCCTACGAGCAGTACTTC; cdr3_aa: CANSPRRDPYEQYF
d_call: .; clone_size: .; j_call: TRBJ2-3; v_call: TRBV7-9; cdr3_nt: TGTGCCAGCCAGTGGGGGCAGCCGAGTTGGGATACGCAGTATTTT; cdr3_aa: CASQWGQPSWDTQYF
d_call: .; clone_size: .; j_call: TRBJ1-1; v_call: TRBV4-1; cdr3_nt: TGCGCCAGCAGCCCGACGTTTGTGGCCACTGAAGCTTTCTTT; cdr3_aa: CASSPTFVATEAFF
d_call: TRBD2; clone_size: .; j_call: TRBJ2-7; v_call: TRBV7-6; cdr3_nt: TGTGCCAGCAGCCCCACTATCGGGGGGTGGTACGAGCAGTACTTC; cdr3_aa: CASSPTIGGWYEQYF
d_call: TRBD2; clone_size: once; j_call: TRBJ2-1; v_call: TRBV5-8; cdr3_nt: TGTGCCAGCAGCTCGACTAGCGGGGTCTACAATGAGCAGTTCTTC; cdr3_aa: CASSSTSGVYNEQFF
d_call: TRBD1; clone_size: .; j_call: TRBJ2-7; v_call: TRBV28; cdr3_nt: TGTGCCAGCAGTTCCCCGTCAAGGGGGCCCTACGAGCAGTACTTC; cdr3_aa: CASSSPSRGPYEQYF
d_call: .; clone_size: .; j_call: TRBJ2-7; v_call: TRBV14; cdr3_nt: TGTGCCAGCAGCCAAGATTATCGCGAGCAGTACTTC; cdr3_aa: CASSQDYREQYF
d_call: TRBD1; clone_size: .; j_call: TRBJ2-7; v_call: TRBV9; cdr3_nt: TGTGCCAGCAGCCTAGAGGGGGCCGAGAACGAGCAGTACTTC; cdr3_aa: CASSLEGAENEQYF
d_call: TRBD2; clone_size: .; j_call: TRBJ2-2; v_call: TRBV28; cdr3_nt: TGTGCCAGCAGTTCCTTAGCGGGAGGGATCACCGGGGAGCTGTTTTTT; cdr3_aa: CASSSLAGGITGELFF
d_call: .; clone_size: .; j_call: TRBJ2-7; v_call: TRBV29-1; cdr3_nt: TGCAGCGTTCTAGGGACGGTCTCCTCCTACGAGCAGTACTTC; cdr3_aa: CSVLGTVSSYEQYF
d_call: .; clone_size: .; j_call: TRBJ2-4; v_call: TRBV7-7; cdr3_nt: TGTGCTAGCACCTTCCTCCCCCACACTCCACTAGCCAAAAACATTCAGTACTTC; cdr3_aa: CASTFLPHTPLAKNIQYF
d_call: TRBD1; clone_size: .; j_call: TRBJ2-7; v_call: TRBV7-9; cdr3_nt: TGTGCCAGCAGCCCCCGTATGGGACAGGGAGGATTCGAGCAGTACTTC; cdr3_aa: CASSPRMGQGGFEQYF
d_call: TRBD2; clone_size: .; j_call: TRBJ2-7; v_call: TRBV28; cdr3_nt: TGTGCCAGCAGTTCCCGACTAGCGGTTTCCTACGAGCAGTACTTC; cdr3_aa: CASSSRLAVSYEQYF
d_call: TRBD1; clone_size: once; j_call: TRBJ1-4; v_call: TRBV28; cdr3_nt: TGTGCCAGCAGTCCTGGGGGGGATGACAGGGCCACTAATGAAAAACTGTTTTTT; cdr3_aa: CASSPGGDDRATNEKLFF
d_call: .; clone_size: .; j_call: TRBJ2-2; v_call: TRBV20-1; cdr3_nt: TGCAGTGCCGAGGGGGCGAACACCGGGGAGCTGTTTTTT; cdr3_aa: CSAEGANTGELFF
d_call: TRBD2; clone_size: .; j_call: TRBJ2-3; v_call: TRBV13; cdr3_nt: TGTGCCAGCAGCTTAGTGGCGGGGGGGCCCGCAGATACGCAGTATTTT; cdr3_aa: CASSLVAGGPADTQYF
d_call: TRBD1; clone_size: .; j_call: TRBJ2-1; v_call: TRBV12-3/TRBV12-4; cdr3_nt: TGTGCCAGCAGCCGGGACAGCAATGAGCAGTTCTTC; cdr3_aa: CASSRDSNEQFF
d_call: TRBD2; clone_size: .; j_call: TRBJ2-3; v_call: TRBV9; cdr3_nt: TGTGCCAGCAGCAAATTCGGGGGGGGCACAGATACGCAGTATTTT; cdr3_aa: CASSKFGGGTDTQYF
d_call: .; clone_size: .; j_call: TRBJ2-7; v_call: TRBV23-1; cdr3_nt: TGCGCCAGCAGTCAACCCCACTCACACTACGAGCAGTACTTC; cdr3_aa: CASSQPHSHYEQYF
d_call: .; clone_size: .; j_call: TRBJ1-3; v_call: TRBV4-1; cdr3_nt: TGCGCCAGCAGCCGCGGGGATGGTCTTCCCCTCTCTGGAAACACCATATATTTT; cdr3_aa: CASSRGDGLPLSGNTIYF
d_call: .; clone_size: .; j_call: TRBJ2-2; v_call: TRBV19; cdr3_nt: TGTGCCAGTACCCTTGGAGGACGTACGGAGCTGTTTTTT; cdr3_aa: CASTLGGRTELFF